These 24 T cell receptor beta chains share one sample of origin, sequenced in a study of T cell repertoires in cytomegalovirus infection (dated by TCRdb to between 2018 and 2021). TCRdb lists the instrument as Illumina HiSeq 1500. The public reads were reanalyzed by TCRdb: fastp trimming at Q25, MiXCR alignment, in-frame beta chains only. One record per CDR3 amino acid sequence lists the most common genes and DNA. Recorded for this sample are about 600,000 distinct CDR3 sequences; around 24% of them occurred a single time. The leading ten clones occupy 7% to 9% of the sample. Material: CD8+ T cells from PBMCs. The receptors were sampled from a human donor in good health (CMV status not recorded). Some clones in this sample may be carry-over from other donors' samples.

As regards this clonotype: One end of the junction fails to match germline, which may point to a read error. The chain employs TRBV4-1 and TRBJ1-5; TRBD1 matches at 7 bases. Germline lookup yields CDR1 MGHRA and CDR2 YSYEKL. The CDR3 covers 16 residues. CDR3 amino acids: CASSSDREEYEQPQHF. The CDR3 DNA follows: TGTGCCAGCAGCTCCGACAGGGAGGAGTACGAGCAGCCCCAGCATTTT.

This chain links TRBV28 with TRBJ1-2; no definite D call. Trimming took off 7 bases at V and 5 bases at J, with 17 bases between the two ends. The CDR3 is 14 residues long. The V gene's germline CDR1 is MDHEN and CDR2 SYDVKM. This chain's CDR3 is CASNPGPTRYGYTF. CDR3 bases: TGTGCCAGCAACCCAGGACCCACGCGGTATGGCTACACCTTC.

This clonotype was found a few times. DNA for the CDR3: TGTGCCAGTGGGTGGGGGGCCGGGGAGCTGTTTTTT. This sequence encodes CASGWGAGELFF. The rearrangement joins TRBV6-8 to TRBJ2-2, with a tentative D call TRBD2 (6 bases). The CDR3 contains 12 residues. Germline-derived CDR1 and CDR2 are MNHGY and SAAAGT. Deletions cut 9 bases from V and 6 bases from J, with 11 bases between.

This sequence joins TRBV12-5 and TRBJ1-1, with D perhaps TRBD1 (5 bases). The CDR3 has 15 amino acids. V lost 5 bases to trimming and J lost 1 base, with 14 bases between them. Germline V gene data show CDR1 as LGHNT and CDR2 as FRNRAP. The CDR3 is CASGPQTDWNTEAFF. The CDR3 coding sequence is TGTGCTAGTGGTCCGCAGACAGACTGGAACACTGAAGCTTTCTTT.

On this clonotype: A much larger clone lies one base from this, so it may be a read error. This chain uses TRBV7-6 with TRBJ2-1, with D tentatively TRBD2 (5 bases). The germline V gene encodes CDR1 SGHVS and CDR2 FNYEAQ. The CDR3 has 15 residues. CDR3 residues: CVSSSPGSTYNEQFF. The CDR3 DNA is TGTGTCAGCAGCTCCCCGGGGTCCACCTACAATGAGCAGTTCTTC. Using reference TRBV7-6 and TRBJ2-1 for the parts outside the CDR3, the full variable domain is GAGVSQSPRYKVTKRGQDVALRCDPISGHVSLYWYRQALGQGPEFLTYFNYEAQQDKSGLPNDRFSAERPEGSISTLTIQRTEQRDSAMYRCVSSSPGSTYNEQFFGPGTRLTVL.

This clonotype was observed at least ten times. The rearrangement uses TRBV4-1 and TRBJ2-3, with D uncertain. The CDR3 is 13 amino acids. Deletions cut 1 base from V and 8 bases from J, with 10 bases between. From germline, CDR1 is MGHRA and CDR2 YSYEKL. The CDR3 loop reads CASSQASVGTQYF. In DNA form, the CDR3 reads TGCGCCAGCAGCCAAGCCTCAGTGGGTACGCAGTATTTT.

This chain uses TRBV6-2 or TRBV6-3 with TRBJ1-1; D may be TRBD1 (5 bases). This CDR3 comprises 15 residues. V lost 6 bases to trimming and J lost 1 base, with 15 bases between them. CDR1 is MNHEY, CDR2 SVGEGT, per germline. CDR3 residues: CASSRGADKNTEAFF. CDR3 in DNA: TGTGCCAGCAGCCGCGGCGCGGACAAGAACACTGAAGCTTTCTTT.

With respect to this clonotype: Since a much larger clone is just one base distant, this may be a read error. The rearrangement joins TRBV11-2 to TRBJ1-2; no reliable D call. Trimming pared 5 bases from V and 1 base from J, leaving 11 bases between. The CDR3 runs 14 residues. Germline-derived CDR1 and CDR2 are SGHAT and FQNNGV. CDR3 sequence (DNA): TGTGCCAGCAGCCCGACCGGGTTTAACTATGGCTACACCTTC. The encoded protein is CASSPTGFNYGYTF.

The V gene is TRBV25-1, the J gene TRBJ2-7; D may be TRBD2 (7 bases). The CDR3 totals 16 residues. CDR1 is MGHDK and CDR2 is SYGVNS in the germline V gene. The V end lost 4 bases, the J end lost 6 bases, and 22 bases lay between the germline ends. CDR3 nucleotides: TGTGCCAGCAGTGGCCGGGCGGGGGCCTTACGTGGCGAGCAGTACTTC. It is translated as CASSGRAGALRGEQYF.

This clonotype was observed a handful of times. This chain connects TRBV10-3 to TRBJ2-7; 7 bases are a match to TRBD1. V lost 3 bases to trimming and J lost 3 bases; unmatched junction nucleotides: 11. Germline V gives CDR1 ENHRY, CDR2 SYGVKD. There are 16 residues in the CDR3. The DNA of the CDR3 is TGTGCCATCAGTGACCCGGGACAGAGGGACGGCTACGAGCAGTACGTC. Translated: CAISDPGQRDGYEQYV.

V usage is TRBV7-9 and J usage is TRBJ1-5; D is ambiguous. Trimming pared 8 bases from V and 6 bases from J, leaving 14 bases between. This CDR3 contains 13 residues. Germline V gene data show CDR1 as SEHNR and CDR2 as FQNEAQ (reference sequence). The CDR3 protein is CASGYEQGQPQHF. CDR3 bases: TGTGCCAGCGGTTACGAACAAGGTCAGCCCCAGCATTTT.

Here the CDR3 DNA reads TGCAGTGCTAGAGATAGGCGGTACACCTCTGGAAACACCATATATTTT. It translates to CSARDRRYTSGNTIYF. J is TRBJ1-3 and V is TRBV20-1; D not resolved. Germline CDR1 and CDR2: DFQATT and SNEGSKA (reference sequence). The CDR3 is made up of 16 amino acids. V lost 0 bases to trimming and J lost 0 bases, with 12 bases between them.

This sequence joins TRBV6-2 or TRBV6-3 and TRBJ1-1; possibly TRBD1 for D (5 bases). Germline V gene sequence: CDR1 MNHEY, CDR2 SVGEGT. The germline V and J ends were trimmed by 4 bases and 8 bases, with 17 bases remaining between them. The CDR3 is 14 amino acids. CDR3 in DNA: TGTGCCAGCAGTTCGGAGGCAGGGATAGACGAAGCTTTCTTT. This codes for CASSSEAGIDEAFF.

This clonotype was found a few times. The V and J genes are TRBV28 and TRBJ2-5; D uncertain. CDR3 length: 12 residues. Germline-derived CDR1 and CDR2 are MDHEN and SYDVKM. V was pared by 10 bases and J by 5 bases, with 14 bases between. The CDR3 protein is CAIAGRGETQYF. CDR3 sequence (DNA): TGTGCCATCGCCGGGCGTGGTGAGACCCAGTACTTC.

The chain's CDR3 is CASSVEGRGRGNEQFF. CDR3 sequence (DNA): TGTGCCAGCAGCGTAGAGGGCAGGGGGCGCGGGAATGAGCAGTTCTTC. V is TRBV9 and J is TRBJ2-1, with 8 positions matching TRBD1. There are 16 residues in the CDR3. The trim removed 0 bases at V and 7 bases at J, leaving 9 bases unmatched. CDR1 SGDLS and CDR2 YYNGEE come from the germline V gene.

This sequence joins TRBV29-1 and TRBJ1-1; weak D call: TRBD1 (6 bases). Germline CDR1 SQVTM, CDR2 ANQGSEA. The CDR3 runs 14 residues. Between the trimmed V and J ends, which lost 0 bases and 2 bases, there was a span of 10 bases. The CDR3 protein is CSVEDAGVNTEAFF. The DNA of the CDR3 is TGCAGCGTTGAAGATGCAGGGGTAAACACTGAAGCTTTCTTT.

This clonotype appeared many times. The V gene is TRBV7-8, the J gene TRBJ1-2; 9 bases fit TRBD1. Germline V gene data show CDR1 as SGHVS and CDR2 as FQNEAQ. V was pared by 0 bases and J by 5 bases, with 4 bases of the junction left unmatched. The CDR3 covers 15 residues. The CDR3 here is CASSLAGQGSYGYTF. The CDR3 DNA is TGTGCCAGCAGCTTAGCGGGACAGGGATCTTATGGCTACACCTTC.

J is TRBJ1-2 and V is TRBV4-3; D not certain. The CDR3 consists of 14 residues. V dropped 0 bases and J dropped 8 bases, with 13 bases sitting between them. Germline CDR1 reads LGHNA; CDR2 reads YSLEER. The CDR3 here is CASSQDRWRRGYTF. The CDR3 DNA follows: TGCGCCAGCAGCCAAGATAGGTGGCGGCGGGGCTACACCTTC.

This chain joins TRBV11-2 and TRBJ2-7; TRBD1 is a possible D gene (6 bases). CDR1 SGHAT and CDR2 FQNNGV come from the germline V gene. V shed 6 bases and J shed 4 bases, with 13 bases lying between them. The length of the CDR3 is 13 residues. DNA for the CDR3: TGTGCCAGCAGTCTTACAGGGATGTACGAGCAGTACGTC. Protein: CASSLTGMYEQYV.

Details on this clonotype: With a much larger clone just one base away, this may be a read error. The chain combines TRBV28 with TRBJ2-5; possibly TRBD1 for D (6 bases). The CDR3 covers 15 residues. Germline assignment: CDR1 MDHEN and CDR2 SYDVKM. CDR3 in amino acids: CANSLGGFIQETQYF. The CDR3 coding sequence is TGTGCCAACAGTTTAGGGGGTTTTATTCAAGAGACCCAGTACTTC. Looking up the rest from reference TRBV28 and TRBJ2-5 gives the full variable domain: DVKVTQSSRYLVKRTGEKVFLECVQDMDHENMFWYRQDPGLGLRLIYFSYDVKMKEKGDIPEGYSVSREKKERFSLILESASTNQTSMYLCANSLGGFIQETQYFGPGTRLLVL.

The V gene is TRBV28, the J gene TRBJ2-5; 10 bases agree with TRBD1. The CDR3 sequence is 16 residues long. After removal of 6 bases from V and 3 bases from J, the junction contained 10 bases not matched to a gene. The germline V gene has CDR1 MDHEN and CDR2 SYDVKM. CDR3 loop: CASSLGTGAPKETQYF. CDR3 sequence (DNA): TGTGCCAGCAGCCTCGGGACAGGGGCACCGAAAGAGACCCAGTACTTC.

As concerns this clonotype: Possible read error: a much larger clone is one base away. This rearrangement joins TRBV11-3 to TRBJ2-7, with TRBD1 matching over 9 bases. The length of the CDR3 is 17 residues. Trimming cost V 5 bases and J 3 bases; bases outside gene matches: 14. Germline lookup yields CDR1 SGHNT and CDR2 YENEEA. CDR3 sequence: CASSPGDRTGVYYEQYF. The DNA of the CDR3 is TGTGCCAGCAGCCCCGGTGACCGGACAGGGGTCTACTACGAGCAGTACTTC.

About this clonotype: Because the CDR3 is missing its conserved closing phenylalanine or tryptophan, this is likely a read error. The rearrangement uses TRBV29-1 and TRBJ2-1; D is perhaps TRBD1 (5 bases). This CDR3 region has 15 residues. V lost 6 bases and J lost 4, with 19 bases in between. The germline CDR1 and CDR2 sequences are SQVTM and ANQGSEA. The CDR3 reads CSVMKGVWAYNEQFC. CDR3 sequence (DNA): TGCAGCGTGATGAAAGGGGTTTGGGCGTACAATGAGCAGTTCTGC.

On this clonotype: One end of the junction is discordant with germline, which a read error may explain. This rearrangement joins TRBV20-1 to TRBJ1-1; D is ambiguous. Germline assignment: CDR1 DFQATT and CDR2 SNEGSKA (reference sequence). The CDR3 is made up of 11 amino acids. The CDR3 loop is CGAPENTEAFF. In nucleotides, the CDR3 is TGCGGTGCTCCCGAGAACACTGAAGCTTTCTTT.